This T cell receptor (beta chain) appears in the sequencing data of a study of vaccination effects on CD4 cells after COVID-19. Study at large: Post-vaccine sample collection fell at a median of 72 days after the second dose. Study outcomes and limitations: After vaccination, at late timepoints, clones induced by infection and by vaccine contracted markedly.

At the end of approximately 10 days of culture, CD4+ T cells were isolated. Participants were vaccinated with two doses of either the BNT162b2 or mRNA-1273 vaccine. People in the vaccine group had not been infected with SARS-CoV-2 before, and their nucleocapsid antibodies were negative. Half the medium was replaced with IL-2 medium on days 3 and 7. Some clones are missing from TCRdb's copy, which holds only in-frame ones; the method was immunoSEQ multiplex PCR. The sample has about 45,000 clones, around 70% seen once. Points on this clone: What it recognizes is unknown.

This TCR was recovered from a human donor who received a COVID-19 vaccine. The specimen was CD4+ T cells from PBMCs cultured without peptide, collected after COVID-19 vaccination.

In nucleotides, the CDR3 is TGCGCCAGCAGCTTGGGACGAGGAAACACCATATATTTT. This gives the protein CASSLGRGNTIYF. The chain is built from TRBV5-1 and TRBJ1-3; D is unclear. Germline V CDR1 and CDR2: SGHRS, YFSETQ. Trimming took off 0 bases at V and 4 bases at J, with 5 bases between the two ends. CDR3 length: 13 amino acids.